The 25 T cell receptor beta chains reported below all come from one sample, sequenced in a study of memory CD4+ T cells and cytomegalovirus serostatus. Only in-frame clones appear in the TCRdb table, and some are missing; sequencing was by immunoSEQ multiplex PCR. The sample yields almost 55,000 clones, roughly four fifths seen once. The sort gate was single viable CD3+CD4+CD8-CD45RO+ cells for memory CD4+ T cells. Sequenced sample: memory CD4+ T cells from blood. Receptors were obtained from an adult in good health and CMV-seronegative.

This chain links TRBV28 with TRBJ2-1; 16 positions agree with TRBD2. This CDR3 contains 16 residues. CDR1 MDHEN and CDR2 SYDVKM come from the germline V gene. Trimming at V came to 6 bases and at J to 9 bases, leaving 8 bases not matched to a gene. CDR3 bases: TGTGCCAGCAGAGGGACTAGCGGGAGGGCCCTCGGTGAGCAGTTCTTC. Its protein is CASRGTSGRALGEQFF.

This chain links TRBV11-2 with TRBJ2-5; 7 nucleotides align to TRBD2. Germline V gene data show CDR1 as SGHAT and CDR2 as FQNNGV. There are 15 residues in the CDR3. V lost 1 base and J lost 3; bases outside the gene matches: 5. CDR3 sequence reads: CASSLGWRGKETQYF. The CDR3 nucleotides read TGTGCCAGCAGCTTAGGGTGGCGGGGGAAAGAGACCCAGTACTTC.

This clone was observed a single time. V usage is TRBV7-6 and J usage is TRBJ1-6; no clear D gene. Trimming cost V 6 bases and J 0 bases, with 6 bases left between them. This CDR3 is built from 14 residues. Looked up from germline, CDR1 is SGHVS and CDR2 is FNYEAQ. The CDR3 sequence: CASSAGSYNSPLHF. Written as DNA, the CDR3 is TGTGCCAGCAGTGCAGGCTCCTATAATTCACCCCTCCACTTT. Complete variable domain (other parts from reference TRBV7-6 and TRBJ1-6): GAGVSQSPRYKVTKRGQDVALRCDPISGHVSLYWYRQALGQGPEFLTYFNYEAQQDKSGLPNDRFSAERPEGSISTLTIQRTEQRDSAMYRCASSAGSYNSPLHFGNGTRLTVT.

The chain recombines TRBV2 with TRBJ1-2; 8 positions agree with TRBD1. Germline V gene data show CDR1 as SNHLY and CDR2 as FYNNEI. Trimming took 7 bases from V and 7 from J; bases not matched to a gene: 11. This CDR3 spans 14 amino acids. The CDR3 sequence: CASITGQGSSGYTF. CDR3 DNA sequence: TGTGCCAGCATCACCGGACAGGGCTCCTCTGGCTACACCTTC.

The chain couples TRBV7-2 to TRBJ1-2; D is unclear. Germline CDR1 is SGHTA and CDR2 is FQGNSA. CDR3 length equals 15 residues. The ends were cut back, 0 bases at V and 4 bases at J, with 12 bases in the middle. This CDR3 is CASSLAFSRSYGYTF. The CDR3 DNA reads as TGTGCCAGCAGCTTAGCGTTCAGCCGTTCCTATGGCTACACCTTC.

This chain uses TRBV6-6 with TRBJ1-1; no clear D gene. There are 14 residues in the CDR3. Germline V gene lookup returns CDR1 MNHNY and CDR2 SVGAGI (reference sequence). The V and J ends lost 2 bases and 6 bases respectively, with 13 bases between them. DNA for the CDR3: TGTGCCAGCAGTTACGATATGTCGGGCCCTGAAGCTTTCTTT. Protein sequence: CASSYDMSGPEAFF.

The chain employs TRBV7-2 and TRBJ1-1, with no clear D. The ends were cut back, 4 bases at V and 4 bases at J, with 19 bases in the middle. Germline V gene sequence: CDR1 SGHTA, CDR2 FQGNSA. The CDR3 extends over 16 amino acids. Written as DNA, the CDR3 is TGTGCCAGCAGCTCCTTCCGTCCGCGGGGTGGCACTGAAGCTTTCTTT. As protein: CASSSFRPRGGTEAFF.

The gene calls are TRBV10-3 and TRBJ2-1; D may correspond to TRBD1 or TRBD2 (5 bases each). The CDR3 is 12 amino acids. Trimming left V 6 bases short and J 3 bases short, with 6 bases between. Germline V gene data show CDR1 as ENHRY and CDR2 as SYGVKD. Here the CDR3 DNA reads TGTGCCATCAGGGGGGACTACAATGAGCAGTTCTTC. Its translation is CAIRGDYNEQFF.

This clone was seen a few times. The chain employs TRBV18 and TRBJ1-3, with unresolved D. Trimming cost V 2 bases and J 0 bases, with 14 bases left between them. The CDR3 covers 17 residues. The germline V gene encodes CDR1 KGHSH and CDR2 LQKENI. In nucleotides, the CDR3 is TGTGCCAGCTCACCAGGCCTGAGAGGGAGCTCTGGAAACACCATATATTTT. This gives the protein CASSPGLRGSSGNTIYF.

The chain combines TRBV18 with TRBJ2-1, with D maybe TRBD1 (6 bases). V dropped 6 bases and J dropped 4 bases, with 13 bases sitting between them. This CDR3 is built from 14 residues. Per the germline V gene, CDR1 is KGHSH and CDR2 is LQKENI. As DNA, the CDR3 is TGTGCCAGCTCTCTTGACAGGAAGTACAATGAGCAGTTCTTC. It translates to CASSLDRKYNEQFF.

This chain links TRBV7-8 with TRBJ2-7; D remains unclear. V was clipped by 1 base and J by 5 bases, with 3 bases between them. The CDR3 contains 11 residues. In germline, CDR1 is SGHVS, CDR2 FQNEAQ. CDR3 in amino acids: CASSLEHEQYF. CDR3 nucleotides: TGTGCCAGCAGCTTAGAACACGAGCAGTACTTC.

The V call is TRBV28, the J call TRBJ2-7; TRBD1 matches at 8 bases. CDR3 size: 15 residues. V was clipped by 3 bases and J by 4 bases; unmatched bases: 8. CDR1 and CDR2 (germline): MDHEN, SYDVKM. This CDR3 reads CASSFPDRADYEQYF. CDR3 DNA: TGTGCCAGCAGTTTCCCGGACAGGGCCGATTACGAGCAGTACTTC.

The genes are TRBV25-1 and TRBJ2-2; TRBD2 aligns across 10 bases. The CDR3 spans 17 residues. Germline V gene data show CDR1 as MGHDK and CDR2 as SYGVNS. The trim removed 4 bases at V and 1 base at J, leaving 6 bases unmatched. In DNA form, the CDR3 reads TGTGCCAGCAGTGCTATAGCGGGAGGCATGAACACCGGGGAGCTGTTTTTT. Protein sequence: CASSAIAGGMNTGELFF.

This chain connects TRBV10-2 to TRBJ1-1, with D unresolved. Trimming took off 3 bases at V and 2 bases at J, with 7 bases between the two ends. Germline CDR1 is WSHSY and CDR2 is SAAADI. This CDR3 contains 13 residues. CDR3 sequence (DNA): TGCGCCAGCAGTGATAGAGTTAACACTGAAGCTTTCTTT. The encoded protein is CASSDRVNTEAFF.

The chain uses TRBV11-2 and TRBJ2-7, with D possibly matching TRBD1 (5 bases). Trimming took 5 bases from V and 7 from J, leaving 18 bases between them. The germline CDR1 and CDR2 sequences are SGHAT and FQNNGV. This CDR3 spans 14 amino acids. CDR3 DNA: TGTGCCAGCAGCCCGACGGACACGGTGGGGGAGCAGTACTTC. This codes for CASSPTDTVGEQYF.

This clone is medium-sized within its sample. The chain carries TRBV6-5 and TRBJ1-6, with no clear D. Germline CDR1 is MNHEY and CDR2 is SVGAGI. V gave up 11 bases and J gave up 9 bases, with 17 bases separating them. This CDR3 region has 13 residues. In DNA, the CDR3 is TGTGCCTCCCGCGCTGGGAAGAGTTCACCCCTCCACTTT. Encoded protein: CASRAGKSSPLHF.

This clone appeared a single time. The J gene is TRBJ1-4, the V gene TRBV27, with a weak D call TRBD1 (6 bases). The V end lost 5 bases, the J end lost 7 bases, and 14 bases lay between the germline ends. The CDR3 extends over 14 amino acids. The germline V gene encodes CDR1 MNHEY and CDR2 SMNVEV (reference sequence). CDR3 in DNA: TGTGCCAGCAGTCCAAACAGGGTGGGTGAAAAACTGTTTTTT. This encodes CASSPNRVGEKLFF.

This clone appeared once. The chain uses TRBV6-6 and TRBJ1-2, with 11 bases aligning to TRBD1. The ends lost 6 bases at V and 4 bases at J; junction bases unmatched: 7. There are 15 residues in the CDR3. Germline CDR1 reads MNHNY; CDR2 reads SVGAGI (reference sequence). The CDR3 nucleotides are TGTGCCAGCAGGCCAGGGACAGGGGGTGTCTATGGCTACACCTTC. Translating it yields CASRPGTGGVYGYTF.

This chain joins TRBV7-9 and TRBJ1-2, with D possibly matching TRBD1 (5 bases). This CDR3 is 14 amino acids long. Germline lookup yields CDR1 SEHNR and CDR2 FQNEAQ (reference sequence). Trimming pared 4 bases from V and 8 bases from J, leaving 17 bases between. The CDR3 DNA is TGTGCCAGCAGCTCCACGGGGGTCGCGGAGGGCTACACCTTC. Amino acids: CASSSTGVAEGYTF.

J is TRBJ2-2 and V is TRBV10-3, with 10 bases aligning to TRBD1. V dropped 5 bases and J dropped 7; count of bases not matched to a gene: 7. CDR3 length: 15 amino acids. Germline CDR1 is ENHRY and CDR2 is SYGVKD. CDR3 DNA sequence: TGTGCCATCAGTTCCGGGACAGGGGACAGCGGGGAGCTGTTTTTT. Encoded protein: CAISSGTGDSGELFF.

The J gene is TRBJ2-7, the V gene TRBV5-1; D gene unclear. The germline gives CDR1 SGHRS, CDR2 YFSETQ. Trimming cost V 0 bases and J 6 bases, with 13 bases left between them. This CDR3 comprises 14 residues. The CDR3 sequence is CASSLAGSPGEQYF. The DNA of the CDR3 is TGCGCCAGCAGCTTGGCCGGATCCCCTGGCGAGCAGTACTTC.

This sequence joins TRBV6-6 and TRBJ1-4; D is possibly TRBD1 (5 bases). The CDR3 has 16 amino acids. Germline CDR1 MNHNY, CDR2 SVGAGI (reference sequence). V was clipped by 6 bases and J by 1 base, with 15 bases between them. Here the CDR3 reads CASSPSGVRTNEKLFF. For the CDR3, the DNA is TGTGCCAGCAGCCCATCGGGGGTCAGAACTAATGAAAAACTGTTTTTT.

The chain joins TRBV28 to TRBJ1-1; no reliable D call. Between the trimmed V and J ends, which lost 6 bases and 7 bases, there was a span of 9 bases. The CDR3 runs 11 residues. The V gene's germline CDR1 is MDHEN and CDR2 SYDVKM. The CDR3 nucleotides read TGTGCCAGCAGCTCCAGGTTTGAAGCTTTCTTT. This sequence encodes CASSSRFEAFF.

This chain joins TRBV7-8 and TRBJ2-2, with D tentatively TRBD1 or TRBD2 (5 bases each). V lost 5 bases and J 6 bases, leaving 19 bases between the germline ends. In germline, CDR1 is SGHVS, CDR2 FQNEAQ. This CDR3 has 16 residues. CDR3 nucleotide sequence: TGTGCCAGCAGCCAACATACGAGGATGGGGGCCGGGGAGCTGTTTTTT. Amino acids: CASSQHTRMGAGELFF.

The rearrangement links TRBV7-9 to TRBJ1-4, with D uncertain. The CDR3 covers 14 residues. Germline assignment: CDR1 SEHNR and CDR2 FQNEAQ (reference sequence). V gave up 4 bases and J gave up 8 bases, with 14 bases separating them. Written as DNA, the CDR3 is TGTGCCAGCAGCTCTAGAGGGTCGGGGGAAAAACTGTTTTTT. This translates into CASSSRGSGEKLFF.